This T cell receptor (beta chain) was recorded in a study of post-analysis software for immune sequencing data. Study-level background: Included among the disease courses, which were recorded for the cohort, were relapsing-remitting, secondary progressive and progressive-relapsing multiple sclerosis.

Findings of the study overall: Controls' normalized Chao1 diversity significantly exceeded that of multiple sclerosis patients. Included in a set of a few TRBV segments more frequent in patients than controls were TRBV5-6, TRBV5-1 and TRBV20-1. F-measure co-clustering was strong for batch-matched samples.

The germline gives CDR1 MNHEY, CDR2 SVGEGT. This CDR3 comprises 14 residues. In the case of this clonotype: The antigen is not known.

Presence of unique molecular identifiers characterized the TCR beta cDNA libraries. Approximately 450,000 cDNA molecules were recovered from an input of 1 to 10 million T cells. TCRdb passed the PCR reads through MiXCR, listing each CDR3 protein once. Among about 560,000 distinct CDR3 sequences, roughly 47% were seen once, and the ten largest hold around 1.7%. The specimen sequenced was blood. This sequence originates from a girl aged 10-17 years with multiple sclerosis. V and J are TRBV6-2 or TRBV6-3 and TRBJ2-7, with 8 nucleotides matching TRBD2. CDR3 sequence reads: CAAEAGESSYEQYF. The CDR3 DNA is TGTGCTGCCGAAGCGGGGGAGAGCTCCTACGAGCAGTACTTC.